The rows below give T cell receptor beta chains drawn from one sample of a study of regulatory T cells in long-lasting Graves disease. TCRdb analysed the multiplex PCR reads with MiXCR anew, one entry per CDR3 protein. The table shows more than 300,000 distinct CDR3 sequences, with about 16% occurring only once. In addition, the sample was reused for a study of T cells in Graves' hyperthyroidism and ophthalmopathy.

Here the sequenced sample was peripheral blood mononuclear cells (PBMCs), taken at new diagnosis, from a patient treated with antithyroid drugs. Source of these receptors: a woman aged 18-29 years with Graves disease. Both conserved end residues are part of each CDR3. D genes are given only for firm matches. Some rows have no size entry. The others give once, few or many, or a class for an expanded clone.

cdr3_nt cdr3_aa clone_size j_call v_call d_call
TGTGCCAGCAGCCCGACCCAGGTCATGCCCACAGATACGCAGTATTTT CASSPTQVMPTDTQYF many TRBJ2-3 TRBV11-2 -
TGTGCCACGTCAGGGGCAGGGGACACTGAAGCTTTCTTT CATSGAGDTEAFF many TRBJ1-1 TRBV10-3 -
TGTGCCAGCAGCCAAGTGGGCTCATCACCCCTCCACTTT CASSQVGSSPLHF few TRBJ1-6 TRBV14 -
TGTGCCAGCAAATATCCGGACAGGGAGATCGCAACTAATGAAAAACTGTTTTTT CASKYPDREIATNEKLFF many TRBJ1-4 TRBV2 TRBD1
TGTGCCATCAGTGATCAGGGACAGGGACTCAGCTATGGCTACACCTTC CAISDQGQGLSYGYTF - TRBJ1-2 TRBV10-3 TRBD1
TGTGCCAGCAGCCGCGGAGGGGTTCCGTTCTTC CASSRGGVPFF many TRBJ2-1 TRBV7-9 -
TGTGCCAGCACGGGACAGGGGGGTGGAACTTTCTTT CASTGQGGGTFF - TRBJ1-1 TRBV3-1 TRBD1
TGTGCCTGGAGTGGCGGGACTAGCGGGAGTGACACAGATACGCAGTATTTT CAWSGGTSGSDTDTQYF many TRBJ2-3 TRBV30 TRBD2
TGTGCCAGCAGCTTAATAGGACAGGATGGCTACACCTTC CASSLIGQDGYTF many TRBJ1-2 TRBV7-3 TRBD1
TGTGCCAGCAGCTTGGGGGTGGGATACAACACCCCCTACGAGCAGTACTTC CASSLGVGYNTPYEQYF - TRBJ2-7 TRBV5-5 -
TGTGCCAGCAGTCCGTGGACAGGGTCCTACGAGCAGTACTTC CASSPWTGSYEQYF few TRBJ2-7 TRBV27 TRBD1
TGTGCCAGCAGTGATATCGAACAGGGTGGGAATGAGCAGTTCTTC CASSDIEQGGNEQFF many TRBJ2-1 TRBV6-4 -
TGTGCCAGCAGTGAAGAGGTTAGCGGGTCCTACAATGAGCAGTTCTTC CASSEEVSGSYNEQFF - TRBJ2-1 TRBV6-1 TRBD2
TGTGCCAGCAGGGATACAGGGGATAATTCACCCCTCCACTTT CASRDTGDNSPLHF once TRBJ1-6 TRBV6-1 TRBD1
TGTGCCTGGCGACTAGCGGCTTTCGATGAGCAGTTCTTC CAWRLAAFDEQFF many TRBJ2-1 TRBV30 TRBD2
TGTGCCAGTAGTATGGGGACAGGGGGAGGTCAGCCCCAGCATTTT CASSMGTGGGQPQHF few TRBJ1-5 TRBV19 TRBD1
TGTGCCAGCAGTCTCCCCGGGACGGACAATGAGCAGTTCTTC CASSLPGTDNEQFF - TRBJ2-1 TRBV27 -
TGTGCCACCAACTACGGGGGTGACACTGAAGCTTTCTTT CATNYGGDTEAFF - TRBJ1-1 TRBV15 -
TGTGCCAGTAGTATCCTTCCGGGACTAGACAATGAGCAGTTCTTC CASSILPGLDNEQFF - TRBJ2-1 TRBV19 TRBD2
TGTGCCAGGGGACGAGGGGATACCGGGGAGCTGTTTTTT CARGRGDTGELFF few TRBJ2-2 TRBV2 -
TGTGCCACCAGTGATTTAGGGGGACAGGGGGAAAAAGAGACCCAGTACTTC CATSDLGGQGEKETQYF many TRBJ2-5 TRBV24-1 TRBD1
TGTGCCAGCAGCCCCCGGGGACTAGGCCGGAACATTCAGTACTTC CASSPRGLGRNIQYF many TRBJ2-4 TRBV11-2 TRBD2
TGTGCCGTGGGAGGGGGCGGTGAAAAACTGTTTTTT CAVGGGGEKLFF few TRBJ1-4 TRBV6-1 TRBD1
TGTGCCAGCAGCCTGGGATCGAGGTCCAGCAATCAGCCCCAGCATTTT CASSLGSRSSNQPQHF many TRBJ1-5 TRBV11-2 -
TGTGCCACCAGTGACGAAGCGGGAGGTGGCGACGAGCAGTACTTC CATSDEAGGGDEQYF - TRBJ2-7 TRBV24-1 TRBD2
TGTGCCACCAGCAGAGGGGGACTAGCGGGGGAGGTGGGTACGCAGTATTTT CATSRGGLAGEVGTQYF many TRBJ2-3 TRBV15 TRBD2
TGTGCCAGCAGTGAAGCAATGGGGGCTAATCAGCCCCAGCATTTT CASSEAMGANQPQHF many TRBJ1-5 TRBV6-2/TRBV6-3 -
TGCGCCAGCAGCTTAGTTAGCGGTCACGAGCAGTACTTC CASSLVSGHEQYF - TRBJ2-7 TRBV5-1 -
TGTGCCAGCAGCTTATACTCCGCTGGACAGGGCTACGAGCAGTACTTC CASSLYSAGQGYEQYF many TRBJ2-7 TRBV7-2 TRBD1
TGTGCCAGCTCACCACGATTCGGGGCCGTATCCTACGAGCAGTACTTC CASSPRFGAVSYEQYF - TRBJ2-7 TRBV18 -
TGTGCCAGCTCACCGTCCGGGTTTGCTCTATCTGGGGCCAACGTCCTGACTTTC CASSPSGFALSGANVLTF many TRBJ2-6 TRBV18 -
TGTGCCAGCAGCTCCTCCCGGGGGCGGGCTTTCTTT CASSSSRGRAFF - TRBJ1-1 TRBV13 -
TGTGCCAGCAGTTTCGGCGGTGAGCAGTTCTTC CASSFGGEQFF - TRBJ2-1 TRBV12-3/TRBV12-4 -
TGCGCCAGCTGCAGCGCGCCCGGGGGCGGGGAGCTGTTTTTT CASCSAPGGGELFF - TRBJ2-2 TRBV4-1 -
TGTGCCAGCAGTCCGCCGCCGGGACAGGGGGCCGAGCAGTACTTC CASSPPPGQGAEQYF many TRBJ2-7 TRBV12-3/TRBV12-4 TRBD1
TGTGCCATCACCGACCGGGGGAACACTGAAGCTTTCTTT CAITDRGNTEAFF many TRBJ1-1 TRBV10-3 -
TGTGCCAGCAGCTCCCCAGGGAGGAACAATGAGCAGTTCTTC CASSSPGRNNEQFF many TRBJ2-1 TRBV7-9 -
TGTGCCAGCAGCGCTACTAGCGGGTTCTCCTACGAGCAGTACTTC CASSATSGFSYEQYF few TRBJ2-7 TRBV7-9 TRBD2
TGCAGTGCCCGGGGCGGGACAGGGTCGAGTCAGCCCCAGCATTTT CSARGGTGSSQPQHF - TRBJ1-5 TRBV20-1 TRBD1
TGCAGCGTGCCCGGCGGAGCCTATGGCTACACCTTC CSVPGGAYGYTF many TRBJ1-2 TRBV29-1 -
TGTGCCATCAGTGGGGGGTCTAGGGCAGATACGCAGTATTTT CAISGGSRADTQYF - TRBJ2-3 TRBV10-3 -
TGCGCCAGCCGGGACCGTGCAACTGAAGCTTTCTTT CASRDRATEAFF many TRBJ1-1 TRBV5-1 -
TGTGCCAGCAGTGTCCCTGGGACAGGGGGCACTGAAGCTTTCTTT CASSVPGTGGTEAFF many TRBJ1-1 TRBV28 TRBD1
TGCGCCAGCAGCCCCCCGGTTGCTAGCGGGGGTTCCCATGAGCAGTTCTTC CASSPPVASGGSHEQFF many TRBJ2-1 TRBV5-1 TRBD2
TGTGCCAGCAGCCCCGGACGGAACACTGAAGCTTTCTTT CASSPGRNTEAFF many TRBJ1-1 TRBV18 -
TGCGCCAGCAGCTTGGCCGTGTGGGACAGGGGTTTTACGAACATTCAGTACTTC CASSLAVWDRGFTNIQYF many TRBJ2-4 TRBV5-1 TRBD1
TGCGCCAGCAGCCAAGGGTGGCGGGTGTCCTACGAGCAGTACTTC CASSQGWRVSYEQYF many TRBJ2-7 TRBV4-1 -
TGTGCCCGAGAGGGAAAGTACTTC CAREGKYF - TRBJ2-7 TRBV27 -
TGTGCCAGCGCGTACCAAGAGACCCAGTACTTC CASAYQETQYF - TRBJ2-5 TRBV12-3/TRBV12-4 -
TGTGCCAGCAGTTCTAGCGGGGGGGCCGGTCCCCTATCCTACGAGCAGTACTTC CASSSSGGAGPLSYEQYF many TRBJ2-7 TRBV27 TRBD2
TGCGCCAGCCGCCAACTCGGGGGAACAGGGGGCACAGATACGCAGTATTTT CASRQLGGTGGTDTQYF - TRBJ2-3 TRBV4-1 -
TGCGCCAGCAGCTTAAGAGGGCTGGGTGAAGCTTTCTTT CASSLRGLGEAFF many TRBJ1-1 TRBV5-1 -
TGTGCCAGCAGTGCCTTAGGAGGGTCGAGAGTGAGCACAGATACGCAGTATTTT CASSALGGSRVSTDTQYF many TRBJ2-3 TRBV2 -
TGTGCCAGCAGTTGGGGGCGGACAGTGAACACTGAAGCTTTCTTT CASSWGRTVNTEAFF many TRBJ1-1 TRBV28 -
TGTGCCAGCAGCTTAACTACGGGTTGGACTAGCGGGAACACAGATACGCAGTATTTT CASSLTTGWTSGNTDTQYF few TRBJ2-3 TRBV7-9 TRBD2